This passage covers 10 T cell receptor beta chains from one sample sequenced in a study of blood T cell repertoires in COVID-19. Data came from immunoSEQ multiplex PCR; TCRdb stores just in-frame clones and leaves some out. This sample has approximately 290,000 clones; 87% occur once, and the top ten carry roughly 2.1%. The sample comprised peripheral blood. The receptors originated from a man between 18 and 29 years old with active or convalescent COVID-19.

The chain combines TRBV7-3 with TRBJ1-1; D is uncertain. Germline loops: CDR1 SGHTA, CDR2 FQGTGA. V lost 5 bases and J lost 0, with 13 bases in between. This CDR3 has 15 residues. The CDR3 nucleotides are TGTGCCAGCAGCCCCACGGGAGGGATGAACACTGAAGCTTTCTTT. This sequence encodes CASSPTGGMNTEAFF.

This rearrangement joins TRBV4-2 to TRBJ1-1; the D is unclear. CDR1 and CDR2 from the germline V gene are LGHNA and YNFKEQ. Trimming cost V 1 base and J 7 bases, with 10 bases left between them. The CDR3 totals 13 residues. The CDR3 loop reads CASSQGWGGEAFF. In nucleotides, the CDR3 is TGTGCCAGCAGCCAAGGTTGGGGAGGTGAAGCTTTCTTT.

The rearrangement links TRBV28 to TRBJ2-7; TRBD1 might be the D (6 bases). V was cut by 2 bases and J by 1 base, with 9 bases left in between. Germline loops: CDR1 MDHEN, CDR2 SYDVKM. This CDR3 is 14 amino acids long. The CDR3 reads CASSLVGQSYEQYF. The CDR3 nucleotides read TGTGCCAGCAGTTTAGTTGGACAGTCCTACGAGCAGTACTTC. Based on the CDR3 plus reference TRBV28 and TRBJ2-7, the full variable domain is DVKVTQSSRYLVKRTGEKVFLECVQDMDHENMFWYRQDPGLGLRLIYFSYDVKMKEKGDIPEGYSVSREKKERFSLILESASTNQTSMYLCASSLVGQSYEQYFGPGTRLTVT.

The V gene is TRBV9, the J gene TRBJ1-2; 9 nucleotides match TRBD1. The CDR3 totals 13 residues. CDR1 is SGDLS, CDR2 YYNGEE, per germline. The V segment lost 3 bases and the J segment 4 bases; nucleotides outside the gene matches: 1. The DNA for the CDR3 is TGTGCCAGCAGCGCGACAGGGGGCTATGGCTACACCTTC. This sequence encodes CASSATGGYGYTF.

This chain joins TRBV24-1 and TRBJ1-5; 11 bases line up with TRBD1. Unmatched junction bases numbered 5, after V lost 2 bases and J lost 3 bases. Germline V lookup: CDR1 KGHDR, CDR2 SFDVKD. This CDR3 has 17 amino acids. The DNA for the CDR3 is TGTGCCACCAGTGATTCGCCGGGACAGGGGGACAATCAGCCCCAGCATTTT. It codes for CATSDSPGQGDNQPQHF.

The chain couples TRBV28 to TRBJ1-4, with TRBD1 as a possible D gene (5 bases). Germline CDR1 MDHEN, CDR2 SYDVKM. Trimming pared 2 bases from V and 11 bases from J, leaving 15 bases between. This CDR3 comprises 14 residues. The CDR3 DNA reads as TGTGCCAGCAGTTTAAGGACACCCCGGGGGAAACTGTTTTTT. Translation gives CASSLRTPRGKLFF.

This clone has a single count. The chain joins TRBV3-1 (or the pseudogene TRBV3-2) to TRBJ1-2; TRBD1 matches 12 bases. The length of the CDR3 is 14 residues. The J segment lost 7 bases and the V segment lost 5 bases, leaving 5 bases of the junction unmatched. Germline loops: CDR1 LGHDT, CDR2 YNNKEL (reference sequence). The CDR3 reads CASSTGTGGFGYTF. In DNA form, the CDR3 reads TGTGCCAGCAGCACCGGGACAGGGGGCTTTGGCTACACCTTC.

The genes are TRBV7-9 and TRBJ2-1; 9 bases fit TRBD1. The CDR3 spans 14 residues. In germline, CDR1 is SEHNR, CDR2 FQNEAQ (reference sequence). With V trimmed by 0 bases and J by 10 bases, 4 bases remained unmatched. CDR3 nucleotide sequence: TGTGCCAGCAGCTTAGCGGGGGGACAGGGAGAGCAGTTCTTC. It encodes CASSLAGGQGEQFF. Supplemented by reference TRBV7-9 and TRBJ2-1, the full variable domain reads DTGVSQNPRHKITKRGQNVTFRCDPISEHNRLYWYRQTLGQGPEFLTYFQNEAQLEKSRLLSDRFSAERPKGSFSTLEIQRTEQGDSAMYLCASSLAGGQGEQFFGPGTRLTVL.

The rearrangement links TRBV29-1 to TRBJ1-3; 8 bases fit TRBD1. The V gene end was trimmed by 7 bases and the J gene end by 0 bases; junction bases not matched to a gene: 8. This CDR3 comprises 15 residues. CDR1 and CDR2 (germline): SQVTM, ANQGSEA. DNA for the CDR3: TGCAGCGCCCGGACAGGGAAGAACTCTGGAAACACCATATATTTT. It is translated as CSARTGKNSGNTIYF.

The V call is TRBV7-6, the J call TRBJ1-2; no reliable D call. V lost 5 bases, J lost 3 bases, and 16 bases lay in between. CDR3 length: 15 amino acids. Germline V gene data show CDR1 as SGHVS and CDR2 as FNYEAQ. CDR3 sequence reads: CASSPGLGVDYGYTF. The CDR3 DNA follows: TGTGCCAGCAGCCCCGGGTTAGGCGTAGACTATGGCTACACCTTC.